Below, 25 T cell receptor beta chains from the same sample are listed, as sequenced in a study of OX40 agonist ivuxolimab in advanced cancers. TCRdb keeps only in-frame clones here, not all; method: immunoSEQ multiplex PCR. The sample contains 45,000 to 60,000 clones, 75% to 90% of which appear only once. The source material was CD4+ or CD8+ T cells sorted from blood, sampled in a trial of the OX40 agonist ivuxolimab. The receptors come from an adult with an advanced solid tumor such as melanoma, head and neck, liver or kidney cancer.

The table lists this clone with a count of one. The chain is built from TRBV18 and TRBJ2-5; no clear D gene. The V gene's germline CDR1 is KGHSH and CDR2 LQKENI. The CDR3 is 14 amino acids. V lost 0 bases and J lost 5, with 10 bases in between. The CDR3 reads CASSPPNDGETQYF. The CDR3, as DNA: TGTGCCAGCTCACCACCAAACGATGGGGAGACCCAGTACTTC. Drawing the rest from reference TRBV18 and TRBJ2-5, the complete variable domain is NAGVMQNPRHLVRRRGQEARLRCSPMKGHSHVYWYRQLPEEGLKFMVYLQKENIIDESGMPKERFSAEFPKEGPSILRIQQVVRGDSAAYFCASSPPNDGETQYFGPGTRLLVL.

The CDR3 coding sequence is TGTGCCAGCAGCCCTGACGGGGCAACTGGGGCCAACGTCCTGACTTTC. As protein: CASSPDGATGANVLTF. The V and J genes are TRBV6-6 and TRBJ2-6, with D possibly being TRBD1 or TRBD2 (5 bases each). This CDR3 has 16 residues. Germline V gene data show CDR1 as MNHNY and CDR2 as SVGAGI (reference sequence). The germline V and J ends were trimmed by 6 bases and 2 bases, with 14 bases remaining between them.

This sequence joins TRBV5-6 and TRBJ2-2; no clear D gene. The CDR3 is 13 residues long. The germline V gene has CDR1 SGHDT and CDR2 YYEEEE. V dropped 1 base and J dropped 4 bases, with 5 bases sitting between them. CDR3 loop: CASSLRITGELFF. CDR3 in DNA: TGTGCCAGCAGCTTGCGCATCACCGGGGAGCTGTTTTTT.

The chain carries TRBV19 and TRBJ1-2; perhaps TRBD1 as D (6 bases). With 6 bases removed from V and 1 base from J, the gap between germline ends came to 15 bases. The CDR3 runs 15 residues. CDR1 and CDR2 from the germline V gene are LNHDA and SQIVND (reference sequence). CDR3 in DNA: TGTGCCAGTAGCCGGACAGTCACCTTTAACTATGGCTACACCTTC. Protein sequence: CASSRTVTFNYGYTF.

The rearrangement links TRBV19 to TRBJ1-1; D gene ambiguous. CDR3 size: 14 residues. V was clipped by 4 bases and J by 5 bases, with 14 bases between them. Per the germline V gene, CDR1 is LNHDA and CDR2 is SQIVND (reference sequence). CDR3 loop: CASSSGPRGTEAFF. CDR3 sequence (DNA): TGTGCCAGTAGTAGCGGACCACGAGGGACTGAAGCTTTCTTT.

The CDR3 loop is CASSLGLVSYNEQFF. The CDR3 nucleotides read TGTGCCAGTAGTCTCGGACTAGTGTCCTACAATGAGCAGTTCTTC. The chain joins TRBV19 to TRBJ2-1; 7 bases line up with TRBD2. Per germline, CDR1 LNHDA and CDR2 SQIVND (reference sequence). The CDR3 has 15 residues. Trimming at V came to 5 bases and at J to 1 base, leaving 5 bases not matched to a gene.

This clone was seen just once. The CDR3 DNA reads as TGTGCCAGTAGTATGGGGGCATTAAGGAATCAGCCCCAGCATTTT. Translated, it gives CASSMGALRNQPQHF. The chain links TRBV19 to TRBJ1-5; D possibly corresponds to TRBD1 (6 bases). Germline values: CDR1 LNHDA, CDR2 SQIVND (reference sequence). The CDR3 contains 15 residues. Trimming left V 3 bases short and J 4 bases short, with 13 bases between.

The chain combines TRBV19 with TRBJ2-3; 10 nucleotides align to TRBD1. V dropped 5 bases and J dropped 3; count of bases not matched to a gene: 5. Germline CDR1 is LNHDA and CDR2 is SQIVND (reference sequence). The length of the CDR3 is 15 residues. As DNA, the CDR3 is TGTGCCAGTAGTTCCCCGGGACAGGGGACAGATACGCAGTATTTT. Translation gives CASSSPGQGTDTQYF.

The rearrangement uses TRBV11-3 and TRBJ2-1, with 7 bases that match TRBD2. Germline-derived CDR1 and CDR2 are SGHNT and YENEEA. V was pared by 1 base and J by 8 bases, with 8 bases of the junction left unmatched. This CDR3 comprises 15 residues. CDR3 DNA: TGTGCCAGCAGCTTAGGCTGGCGACGGGGGGATGAGCAGTTCTTC. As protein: CASSLGWRRGDEQFF.

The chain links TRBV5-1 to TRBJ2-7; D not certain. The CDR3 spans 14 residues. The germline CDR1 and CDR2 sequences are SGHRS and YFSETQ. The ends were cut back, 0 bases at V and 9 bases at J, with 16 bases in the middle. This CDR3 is CASSLGQEIDGQYF. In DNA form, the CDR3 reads TGCGCCAGCAGCTTGGGGCAGGAAATCGACGGGCAGTACTTC.

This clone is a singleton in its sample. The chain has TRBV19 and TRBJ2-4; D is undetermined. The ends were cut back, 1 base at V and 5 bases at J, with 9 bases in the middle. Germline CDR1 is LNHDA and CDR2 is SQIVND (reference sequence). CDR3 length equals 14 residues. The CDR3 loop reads CASSIVAFENIQYF. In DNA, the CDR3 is TGTGCCAGTAGTATAGTCGCATTCGAAAACATTCAGTACTTC.

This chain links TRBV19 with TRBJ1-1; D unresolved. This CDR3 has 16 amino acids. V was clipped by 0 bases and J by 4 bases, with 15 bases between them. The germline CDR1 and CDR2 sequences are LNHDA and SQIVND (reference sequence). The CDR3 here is CASSIEPTLTRTEAFF. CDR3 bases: TGTGCCAGTAGTATAGAGCCAACCCTTACCCGCACTGAAGCTTTCTTT. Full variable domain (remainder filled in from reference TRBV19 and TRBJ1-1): DGGITQSPKYLFRKEGQNVTLSCEQNLNHDAMYWYRQDPGQGLRLIYYSQIVNDFQKGDIAEGYSVSREKKESFPLTVTSAQKNPTAFYLCASSIEPTLTRTEAFFGQGTRLTVV.

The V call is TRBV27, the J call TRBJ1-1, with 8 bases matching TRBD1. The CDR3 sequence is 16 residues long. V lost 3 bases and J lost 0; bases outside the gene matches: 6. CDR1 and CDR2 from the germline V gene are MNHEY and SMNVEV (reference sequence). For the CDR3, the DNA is TGTGCCAGCAGTTTGGAGACAGGGGTTATGAACACTGAAGCTTTCTTT. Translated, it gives CASSLETGVMNTEAFF.

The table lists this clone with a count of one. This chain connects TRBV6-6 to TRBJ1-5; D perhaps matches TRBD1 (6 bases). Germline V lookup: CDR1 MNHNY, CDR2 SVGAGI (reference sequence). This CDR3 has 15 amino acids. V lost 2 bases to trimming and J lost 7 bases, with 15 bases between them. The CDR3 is CASSYDSRGGQPQHF. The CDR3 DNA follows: TGTGCCAGCAGTTACGATTCCAGGGGAGGACAGCCCCAGCATTTT.

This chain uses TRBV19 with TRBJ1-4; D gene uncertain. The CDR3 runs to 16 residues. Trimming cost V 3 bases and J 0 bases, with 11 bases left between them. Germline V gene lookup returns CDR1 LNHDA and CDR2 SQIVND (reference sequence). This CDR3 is CASSIRARATNEKLFF. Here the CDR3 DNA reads TGTGCCAGTAGTATTCGGGCGAGAGCAACTAATGAAAAACTGTTTTTT.

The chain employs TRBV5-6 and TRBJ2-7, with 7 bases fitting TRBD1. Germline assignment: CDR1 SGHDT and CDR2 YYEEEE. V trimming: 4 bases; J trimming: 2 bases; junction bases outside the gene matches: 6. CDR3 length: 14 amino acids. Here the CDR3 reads CASSNWDRAYEQYF. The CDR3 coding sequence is TGTGCCAGCAGCAACTGGGACAGAGCCTACGAGCAGTACTTC.

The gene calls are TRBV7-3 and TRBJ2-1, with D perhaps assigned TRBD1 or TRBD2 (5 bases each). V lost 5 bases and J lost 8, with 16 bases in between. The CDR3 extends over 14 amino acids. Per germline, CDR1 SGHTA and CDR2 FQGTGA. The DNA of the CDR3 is TGTGCCAGCAGCCCCCAAGGGGCGCGGGATGAGCAGTTCTTC. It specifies CASSPQGARDEQFF. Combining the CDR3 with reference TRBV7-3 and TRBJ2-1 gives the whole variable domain GAGVSQTPSNKVTEKGKYVELRCDPISGHTALYWYRQSLGQGPEFLIYFQGTGAADDSGLPNDRFFAVRPEGSVSTLKIQRTERGDSAVYLCASSPQGARDEQFFGPGTRLTVL.

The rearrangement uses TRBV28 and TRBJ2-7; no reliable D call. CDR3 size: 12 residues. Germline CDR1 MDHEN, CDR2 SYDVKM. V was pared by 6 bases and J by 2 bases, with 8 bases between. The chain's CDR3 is CASRRKTYEQYF. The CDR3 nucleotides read TGTGCCAGCAGAAGGAAAACCTACGAGCAGTACTTC.

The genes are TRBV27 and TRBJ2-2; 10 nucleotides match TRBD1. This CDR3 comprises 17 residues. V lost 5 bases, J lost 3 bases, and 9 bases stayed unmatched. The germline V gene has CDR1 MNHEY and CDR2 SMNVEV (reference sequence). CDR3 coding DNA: TGTGCCAGCAGTACCCGGGGACAGGGGCCTTACACCGGGGAGCTGTTTTTT. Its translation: CASSTRGQGPYTGELFF.

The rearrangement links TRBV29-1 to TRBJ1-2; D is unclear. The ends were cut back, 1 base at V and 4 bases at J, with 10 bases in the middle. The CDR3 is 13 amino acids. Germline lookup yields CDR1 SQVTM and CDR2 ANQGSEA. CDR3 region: CSVEGSGSYGYTF. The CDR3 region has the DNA TGCAGCGTTGAAGGGTCTGGTTCCTATGGCTACACCTTC.

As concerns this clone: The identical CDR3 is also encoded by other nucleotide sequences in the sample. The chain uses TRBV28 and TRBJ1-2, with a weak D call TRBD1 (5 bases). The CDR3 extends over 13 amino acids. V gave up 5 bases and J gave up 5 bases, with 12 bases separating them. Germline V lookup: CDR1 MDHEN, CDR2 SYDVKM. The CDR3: CASSPRGGYGYTF. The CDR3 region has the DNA TGTGCCAGCAGTCCCCGTGGGGGGTATGGCTACACCTTC.

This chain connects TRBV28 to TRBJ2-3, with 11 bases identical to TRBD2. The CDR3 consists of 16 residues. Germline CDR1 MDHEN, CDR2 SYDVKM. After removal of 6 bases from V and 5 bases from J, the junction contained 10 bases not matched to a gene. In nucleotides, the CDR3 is TGTGCCAGCAGCACGGGACTAGCGGAGAATAGAGATACGCAGTATTTT. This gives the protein CASSTGLAENRDTQYF.

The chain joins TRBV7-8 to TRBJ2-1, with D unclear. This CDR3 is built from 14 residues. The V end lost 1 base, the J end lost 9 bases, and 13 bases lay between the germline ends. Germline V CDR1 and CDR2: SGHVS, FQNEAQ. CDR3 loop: CASSLDGPSLEQFF. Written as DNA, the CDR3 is TGTGCCAGCAGCTTAGATGGCCCGAGTCTTGAGCAGTTCTTC. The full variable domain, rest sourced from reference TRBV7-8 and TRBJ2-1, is GAGVSQSPRYKVAKRGQDVALRCDPISGHVSLFWYQQALGQGPEFLTYFQNEAQLDKSGLPSDRFFAERPEGSVSTLKIQRTQQEDSAVYLCASSLDGPSLEQFFGPGTRLTVL.

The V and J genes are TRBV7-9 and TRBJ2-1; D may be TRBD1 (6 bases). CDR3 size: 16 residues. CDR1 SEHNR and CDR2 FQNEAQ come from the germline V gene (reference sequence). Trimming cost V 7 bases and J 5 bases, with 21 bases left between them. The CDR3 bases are TGTGCCAGCATCCGAGTCGGGACACGGGATAACAATGAGCAGTTCTTC. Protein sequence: CASIRVGTRDNNEQFF.

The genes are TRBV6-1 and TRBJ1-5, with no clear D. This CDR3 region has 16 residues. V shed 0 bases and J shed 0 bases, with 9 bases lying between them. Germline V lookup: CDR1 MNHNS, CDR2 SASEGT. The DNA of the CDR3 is TGTGCCAGCAGTGAAGCGGTATTTTATAGCAATCAGCCCCAGCATTTT. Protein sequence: CASSEAVFYSNQPQHF.